The 32 T cell receptor beta chains in this list originate from one sample, sequenced in a study of blood T cell repertoires in COVID-19. Assay: immunoSEQ multiplex PCR; the TCRdb copy retains only in-frame clones and omits some. The table has roughly 250,000 clones, about 87% seen once; the top ten hold 4%. Material: peripheral blood. Source of these receptors: a man aged 60-69 years who had recovered from COVID-19.

This clone was detected a few times. This chain uses TRBV9 with TRBJ1-2; 7 bases line up with TRBD1. Germline values: CDR1 SGDLS, CDR2 YYNGEE. CDR3 length: 15 amino acids. The ends lost 3 bases at V and 8 bases at J; junction bases unmatched: 13. The CDR3 DNA is TGTGCCAGCAGCGGGCGGGACAGTTTTGTTACAGGCTACACCTTC. As protein: CASSGRDSFVTGYTF.

This chain connects TRBV20-1 to TRBJ2-5; D is unresolved. Looked up from germline, CDR1 is DFQATT and CDR2 is SNEGSKA (reference sequence). Deletions cut 3 bases from V and 2 bases from J, with 10 bases between. This CDR3 is 13 amino acids long. The CDR3 DNA follows: TGCAGTGCTAGTAAACAGCAACAAGAGACCCAGTACTTC. The encoded protein is CSASKQQQETQYF.

The CDR3 nucleotides read TGTGCCAGCAGCCTTAGCTACTCTGGAAACACCATATATTTT. Its translation is CASSLSYSGNTIYF. The chain uses TRBV5-6 and TRBJ1-3; D ambiguous. Germline lookup yields CDR1 SGHDT and CDR2 YYEEEE. The CDR3 has 14 amino acids. The V end lost 4 bases, the J end lost 0 bases, and 8 bases lay between the germline ends.

This chain uses TRBV27 with TRBJ1-4; D gene unclear. The CDR3 has 16 residues. CDR1 is MNHEY, CDR2 SMNVEV, per germline (reference sequence). Trimming took 8 bases from V and 7 from J, leaving 23 bases between them. CDR3 residues: CASLPLWAGGGEKLFF. The CDR3 DNA follows: TGTGCCAGCCTACCATTGTGGGCGGGAGGAGGTGAAAAACTGTTTTTT. The variable domain in full, completed from reference TRBV27 and TRBJ1-4, reads EAQVTQNPRYLITVTGKKLTVTCSQNMNHEYMSWYRQDPGLGLRQIYYSMNVEVTDKGDVPEGYKVSRKEKRNFPLILESPSPNQTSLYFCASLPLWAGGGEKLFFGSGTQLSVL.

This chain links TRBV6-5 with TRBJ2-5; D is perhaps TRBD1 (6 bases). This CDR3 contains 15 residues. V lost 6 bases and J lost 6, with 20 bases in between. CDR1 is MNHEY, CDR2 SVGAGI, per germline. The CDR3 DNA follows: TGTGCCAGCAGCAAACAGGGTTCCCCGCCCCAGACCCAGTACTTC. Protein product: CASSKQGSPPQTQYF.

V and J are TRBV6-5 and TRBJ1-4; the match to TRBD1 covers 7 bases. J was trimmed by 0 bases and V by 10 bases; bases with no gene match: 5. The CDR3 is 14 residues long. CDR1 is MNHEY and CDR2 is SVGAGI in the germline V gene. The CDR3 protein is CATDRHATNEKLFF. CDR3 nucleotides: TGTGCCACGGACAGGCACGCAACTAATGAAAAACTGTTTTTT.

The V gene is TRBV6-2 or TRBV6-3, the J gene TRBJ2-6, with D perhaps matching TRBD1 (5 bases). The germline V and J ends were trimmed by 3 bases and 2 bases, with 8 bases remaining between them. Germline V gene sequence: CDR1 MNHEY, CDR2 SVGEGT. CDR3 length: 15 amino acids. The CDR3 is CASSYWGTGANVLTF. The DNA of the CDR3 is TGTGCCAGCAGTTATTGGGGCACTGGGGCCAACGTCCTGACTTTC.

The chain joins TRBV14 to TRBJ1-2; D is possibly TRBD1 (6 bases). Trimming cost V 6 bases and J 8 bases, with 16 bases left between them. The CDR3 covers 13 residues. The germline V gene has CDR1 SGHDN and CDR2 FVKESK. CDR3 in DNA: TGTGCCAGCAGTCGCCGGGACACAAAAGGCTACACCTTC. Translating it yields CASSRRDTKGYTF.

The gene calls are TRBV14 and TRBJ2-6, with TRBD1 as a possible D gene (6 bases). The CDR3 spans 16 residues. V was shortened by 2 bases and J by 2 bases, with 10 bases between the two germline ends. The germline V gene has CDR1 SGHDN and CDR2 FVKESK. The CDR3: CASSQLYRAGANVLTF. In DNA, the CDR3 is TGTGCCAGCAGCCAACTCTACAGGGCTGGGGCCAACGTCCTGACTTTC.

CDR3 sequence: CASSLVGQGADTEAFF. The CDR3 DNA sequence: TGTGCCAGCAGCTTGGTTGGACAGGGGGCGGACACTGAAGCTTTCTTT. The rearrangement uses TRBV5-5 and TRBJ1-1, with TRBD1 identical over 11 bases. Germline values: CDR1 SGHKS, CDR2 YYEKEE (reference sequence). CDR3 length: 16 amino acids. The V gene end was trimmed by 0 bases and the J gene end by 3 bases; junction bases not matched to a gene: 4.

This chain uses TRBV23-1 with TRBJ1-2, with D possibly being TRBD1 (6 bases). TRBV23-1 is an open reading frame whose function is uncertain. Trimming took off 6 bases at V and 8 bases at J, with 10 bases between the two ends. CDR3 length equals 11 residues. In DNA form, the CDR3 reads TGCGCCAGCAGACAGGGTTCCGGCTACACCTTC. This gives the protein CASRQGSGYTF.

The gene calls are TRBV7-8 and TRBJ2-5; weak D call: TRBD2 (6 bases). From germline, CDR1 is SGHVS and CDR2 FQNEAQ. The length of the CDR3 is 16 residues. Trimming took off 4 bases at V and 3 bases at J, with 18 bases between the two ends. The CDR3 DNA follows: TGTGCCAGCAGCTCTCTCCCCCCTAGCGTAGAAGAGACCCAGTACTTC. This translates into CASSSLPPSVEETQYF.

This clone was seen only a few times. The chain recombines TRBV5-1 with TRBJ1-3; D is unclear. CDR3 length equals 15 residues. The ends were cut back, 0 bases at V and 3 bases at J, with 10 bases in the middle. Germline lookup yields CDR1 SGHRS and CDR2 YFSETQ. CDR3 region: CASSLAGVVGNTIYF. CDR3 DNA: TGCGCCAGCAGCTTGGCCGGGGTCGTTGGAAACACCATATATTTT.

In this sample, this clone turned up once. The chain joins TRBV27 to TRBJ2-5; 12 bases line up with TRBD2. V lost 7 bases and J lost 2; bases outside the gene matches: 8. Per germline, CDR1 MNHEY and CDR2 SMNVEV (reference sequence). This CDR3 spans 16 amino acids. In DNA form, the CDR3 reads TGTGCCAGCACTGCAATACTAGCGGGGGGTCAAGAGACCCAGTACTTC. Its translation is CASTAILAGGQETQYF.

This chain joins TRBV4-1 and TRBJ2-7; D remains unclear. The CDR3 contains 13 residues. Germline-derived CDR1 and CDR2 are MGHRA and YSYEKL. V was pared by 0 bases and J by 3 bases, with 6 bases between. The CDR3 DNA is TGCGCCAGCAGCCAAGACCCAGTCTACGAGCAGTACTTC. It codes for CASSQDPVYEQYF.

This clone was picked up a small number of times. This rearrangement joins TRBV19 to TRBJ1-3, with D tentatively TRBD1 (5 bases). Germline CDR1 reads LNHDA; CDR2 reads SQIVND (reference sequence). The ends were cut back, 2 bases at V and 0 bases at J, with 20 bases in the middle. The CDR3 loop spans 19 amino acids. CDR3 protein: CASSIRQTVEKLSGNTIYF. As DNA, the CDR3 is TGTGCCAGTAGTATAAGGCAGACAGTCGAAAAACTCTCTGGAAACACCATATATTTT.

The chain is built from TRBV3-1 (or the pseudogene TRBV3-2) and TRBJ2-2, with TRBD1 matching 7 bases. The CDR3 length is 15 residues. CDR1 is LGHDT, CDR2 YNNKEL, per germline (reference sequence). Germline trimming cut 1 base from V and 5 bases from J; bases unmatched to any gene: 4. CDR3 nucleotides: TGTGCCAGCAGCCAAGTGGGGACAGTAACCGGGGAGCTGTTTTTT. This gives the protein CASSQVGTVTGELFF.

The chain uses TRBV6-1 and TRBJ1-3; D uncertain. The CDR3 spans 13 residues. Trimming shortened V by 1 base and J by 4 bases, and 5 bases separated the two germline ends. Germline CDR1 MNHNS, CDR2 SASEGT. The CDR3 is CASSEVEGNTIYF. CDR3 nucleotides: TGTGCCAGCAGTGAAGTAGAGGGAAACACCATATATTTT.

The chain recombines TRBV6-2 or TRBV6-3 with TRBJ2-3; TRBD2 might be the D (5 bases). Trimming shortened V by 5 bases and J by 2 bases, and 17 bases separated the two germline ends. CDR3 length: 16 residues. From germline, CDR1 is MNHEY and CDR2 SVGEGT. Here the CDR3 DNA reads TGTGCCAGCAGTGCCGGGAATCGAGGGTACACAGATACGCAGTATTTT. Encoded protein: CASSAGNRGYTDTQYF.

The rearrangement links TRBV4-1 to TRBJ2-5; D might be TRBD1 (7 bases). The CDR3 loop spans 17 amino acids. The V gene lost 1 base and the J gene lost 2 bases, with 17 bases spanning the gap. The germline gives CDR1 MGHRA, CDR2 YSYEKL. CDR3 protein: CASSQGMAGGLQETQYF. CDR3 bases: TGCGCCAGCAGCCAAGGAATGGCAGGGGGACTTCAAGAGACCCAGTACTTC.

The chain joins TRBV4-1 to TRBJ2-5; TRBD2 aligns across 8 bases. CDR1 and CDR2 (germline): MGHRA, YSYEKL. This CDR3 contains 17 residues. V lost 0 bases to trimming and J lost 2 bases; unmatched junction nucleotides: 8. CDR3 bases: TGCGCCAGCAGCCAAGATGGGAGCGGGGGCATACAAGAGACCCAGTACTTC. Translation: CASSQDGSGGIQETQYF.

CDR3 protein: CASSEFRGGAGEQYF. The CDR3 DNA reads as TGTGCCAGCAGTGAATTTCGCGGGGGGGCTGGCGAGCAGTACTTC. The chain has TRBV6-1 and TRBJ2-7, with TRBD2 matching 9 bases. This CDR3 has 15 amino acids. Germline V lookup: CDR1 MNHNS, CDR2 SASEGT. The V segment lost 2 bases and the J segment 6 bases; nucleotides outside the gene matches: 8.

V usage is TRBV21-1 and J usage is TRBJ1-1. TRBV21-1 corresponds to a pseudogene. CDR3 size: 13 residues. CDR3 DNA sequence: TGTGCCAGCAGGCGGGGCCCTAACACTGAAGCTTTCTTT. It encodes CASRRGPNTEAFF.

CDR3 DNA sequence: TGTGCCAGCCGCGGGGGCTCCAAAACCGGGGAGCTGTTTTTT. It specifies CASRGGSKTGELFF. The V gene is TRBV7-9, the J gene TRBJ2-2; weak D call: TRBD2 (7 bases). Germline V CDR1 and CDR2: SEHNR, FQNEAQ (reference sequence). Trimming removed 8 bases at V and 5 bases at J, with 15 bases between. CDR3 length: 14 residues.

This clone was observed a single time. This chain links TRBV27 with TRBJ2-2, with 7 bases matching TRBD1. Losses at the gene ends were 4 bases for V and 4 bases for J; bases not matched to a gene: 6. The germline V gene has CDR1 MNHEY and CDR2 SMNVEV (reference sequence). The CDR3 sequence is 15 residues long. This chain's CDR3 is CASSSDRETTGELFF. The CDR3 nucleotides read TGTGCCAGCAGTTCCGACAGGGAGACCACCGGGGAGCTGTTTTTT.

This clone was detected once. Distinct nucleotide sequences in the sample also encode this CDR3. V and J are TRBV11-2 and TRBJ2-7; the match to TRBD1 covers 9 bases. The CDR3 consists of 14 residues. Germline CDR1 SGHAT, CDR2 FQNNGV. The V segment lost 3 bases and the J segment 2 bases; nucleotides outside the gene matches: 2. CDR3 sequence (DNA): TGTGCCAGCAGCTTGGGGACAGGGACCTACGAGCAGTACTTC. It translates to CASSLGTGTYEQYF.

The J gene is TRBJ2-1, the V gene TRBV29-1; 7 bases are a match to TRBD2. From germline, CDR1 is SQVTM and CDR2 ANQGSEA. The CDR3 is 12 residues long. The CDR3 loop is CSLGGLYNEQFF. CDR3 DNA sequence: TGCAGTCTTGGGGGACTATACAATGAGCAGTTCTTC.

This rearrangement joins TRBV7-3 to TRBJ1-1; D call uncertain. V gave up 0 bases and J gave up 7 bases, with 9 bases separating them. From germline, CDR1 is SGHTA and CDR2 FQGTGA. The CDR3 length is 13 residues. CDR3 in amino acids: CASSLTFGIEAFF. CDR3 bases: TGTGCCAGCAGCTTAACGTTCGGGATTGAAGCTTTCTTT.

The genes are TRBV7-7 and TRBJ2-2; D unclear. This CDR3 has 16 amino acids. Trimming shortened V by 2 bases and J by 7 bases, and 17 bases separated the two germline ends. Germline V gene sequence: CDR1 SSHAT, CDR2 FNYEAQ (reference sequence). CDR3 sequence: CASSLLSGQYGGELFF. The CDR3 nucleotides read TGTGCCAGCAGCTTATTGTCTGGGCAATACGGCGGGGAGCTGTTTTTT.

This clone occurred once. The chain is built from TRBV13 and TRBJ2-7; 13 bases align to TRBD2. V dropped 4 bases and J dropped 9; count of bases not matched to a gene: 9. Germline assignment: CDR1 PRHDT and CDR2 FYEKMQ (reference sequence). The CDR3 is 15 residues long. The CDR3 nucleotides read TGTGCCAGCAGCTCTCAGACTAGCGGGGGGCGCGGGCAGTACTTC. It is translated as CASSSQTSGGRGQYF. Looking up the rest from reference TRBV13 and TRBJ2-7 gives the full variable domain: AAGVIQSPRHLIKEKRETATLKCYPIPRHDTVYWYQQGPGQDPQFLISFYEKMQSDKGSIPDRFSAQQFSDYHSELNMSSLELGDSALYFCASSSQTSGGRGQYFGPGTRLTVT.

The chain recombines TRBV29-1 with TRBJ1-2; 10 positions agree with TRBD1. Per the germline V gene, CDR1 is SQVTM and CDR2 is ANQGSEA. The CDR3 loop spans 15 amino acids. V lost 4 bases and J lost 8; bases outside the gene matches: 13. The CDR3 sequence is CSVVLRTGGSGGYTF. The CDR3 region has the DNA TGCAGCGTTGTCTTACGGACAGGGGGATCGGGGGGCTACACCTTC.

The chain uses TRBV5-1 and TRBJ2-7; D not certain. V shed 2 bases and J shed 1 base, with 10 bases lying between them. Per the germline V gene, CDR1 is SGHRS and CDR2 is YFSETQ. CDR3 length equals 14 residues. The CDR3 DNA reads TGCGCCAGCAGCTTCTTCCCGGGTTCCTACGAGCAGTACTTC. Protein: CASSFFPGSYEQYF. The whole variable domain, filled in from reference TRBV5-1 and TRBJ2-7, reads KAGVTQTPRYLIKTRGQQVTLSCSPISGHRSVSWYQQTPGQGLQFLFEYFSETQRNKGNFPGRFSGRQFSNSRSEMNVSTLELGDSALYLCASSFFPGSYEQYFGPGTRLTVT.